These 15 T cell receptor beta chains came from one sample sequenced in a study of graft-versus-host responses after intestinal transplantation. Labeling with CFSE marked about 200,000 responder cells, which were plated with about 200,000 irradiated, violet-dye-labeled stimulator cells. TCRdb's copy holds only in-frame clones and misses some; the assay was immunoSEQ multiplex PCR. The sample holds roughly 17,000 clones; 38% are singletons and the top ten take under 4.5%. The sequencing used alloreactive CD8+ T cells from a mixed lymphocyte reaction culture, collected before intestinal transplant. The subset here: CFSE-low proliferating T cells sorted from roughly six-day pre-transplant mixed lymphocyte reaction (GvH or HvG direction). The source is a human patient who received an intestinal transplant.

This clone was seen a few times. A much larger clone is a single base away; this may be a read error. This sample includes further DNA sequences coding for the same CDR3. The V call is TRBV6-5, the J call TRBJ1-2; D might be TRBD1 (5 bases). Germline V gives CDR1 MNHEY, CDR2 SVGAGI. The V end lost 2 bases, the J end lost 5 bases, and 12 bases lay between the germline ends. This CDR3 has 14 residues. The CDR3 is CASSYGGGWYGYTF. In nucleotides, the CDR3 is TGTGCCAGCAGTTACGGGGGGGGGTGGTATGGCTACACCTTC.

The chain employs TRBV7-3 and TRBJ1-5, with no clear D. Germline CDR1 and CDR2: SGHTA and FQGTGA. This CDR3 is 14 amino acids long. V lost 5 bases to trimming and J lost 0 bases, with 8 bases between them. CDR3 coding DNA: TGTGCCAGCAGCGATGGAGGTAGCAATCAGCCCCAGCATTTT. Protein sequence: CASSDGGSNQPQHF.

Remarks on this clone: The junction departs from the called germline gene at one end, perhaps through a read error. The sample carries other DNA sequences with the same CDR3. The V gene is TRBV29-1, the J gene TRBJ1-1, with D hard to call. The CDR3 sequence is 11 residues long. The germline V gene encodes CDR1 SQVTM and CDR2 ANQGSEA. The CDR3 bases are TGCAGCGTTGAATTCAGGCTTGAAGCCTTCTTT. This encodes CSVEFRLEAFF. Filled out from reference TRBV29-1 and TRBJ1-1, the complete variable domain reads SAVISQKPSRDICQRGTSLTIQCQVDSQVTMMFWYRQQPGQSLTLIATANQGSEATYESGFVIDKFPISRPNLTFSTLTVSNMSPEDSSIYLCSVEFRLEAFFGQGTRLTVV.

This clone was counted between two and nine times. J is TRBJ2-2 and V is TRBV5-8; D perhaps matches TRBD2 (6 bases). Between the trimmed V and J ends, which lost 1 base and 5 bases, there was a span of 15 bases. This CDR3 has 16 residues. CDR1 and CDR2 (germline): SGHTS, YDEGEE. As DNA, the CDR3 is TGTGCCAGCAGCTTGCTGGAGGGCACATGGACCGGGGAGCTGTTTTTT. Its translation is CASSLLEGTWTGELFF.

About this clone itself: An end of the junction does not agree with germline; a read error may underlie this. This sequence joins TRBV4-1 and TRBJ2-2, with unresolved D. CDR1 and CDR2 from the germline V gene are MGHRA and YSYEKL. The CDR3 has 11 residues. This CDR3 is CASRFAGELFF. For the CDR3, the DNA is TGTGCCAGCCGCTTTGCCGGGGAGCTGTTTTTT.

The J gene is TRBJ1-1, the V gene TRBV9; no definite D call. Germline V gene sequence: CDR1 SGDLS, CDR2 YYNGEE. CDR3 length: 12 amino acids. Trimming took 4 bases from V and 2 from J, leaving 6 bases between them. CDR3 protein: CASSHPNTEAFF. CDR3 coding DNA: TGTGCCAGCAGCCACCCCAACACTGAAGCTTTCTTT. Full variable domain (missing parts from reference TRBV9 and TRBJ1-1): DSGVTQTPKHLITATGQRVTLRCSPRSGDLSVYWYQQSLDQGLQFLIQYYNGEERAKGNILERFSAQQFPDLHSELNLSSLELGDSALYFCASSHPNTEAFFGQGTRLTVV.

This clone ranks as medium-sized. The chain carries TRBV19 and TRBJ2-7; 7 bases line up with TRBD1. The V segment lost 10 bases and the J segment 3 bases; nucleotides outside the gene matches: 9. CDR3 length equals 13 residues. CDR1 and CDR2 from the germline V gene are LNHDA and SQIVND (reference sequence). The CDR3 region is CATAGTDGYEQYF. The CDR3 coding sequence is TGTGCCACCGCCGGGACAGATGGCTACGAGCAGTACTTC.

The chain combines TRBV5-6 with TRBJ1-2, with a tentative D call TRBD1 (6 bases). Germline CDR1 SGHDT, CDR2 YYEEEE. The CDR3 is made up of 13 amino acids. Trimming stripped 0 bases from V and 8 bases from J, with 11 bases between. The DNA of the CDR3 is TGTGCCAGCAGCTTGGCGACAGGACTGGGCTACACCTTC. It is translated as CASSLATGLGYTF.

The chain couples TRBV18 to TRBJ2-1; TRBD2 matches 9 bases. The J segment lost 5 bases and the V segment lost 6 bases, leaving 8 bases of the junction unmatched. Per germline, CDR1 KGHSH and CDR2 LQKENI. This CDR3 contains 15 residues. The CDR3 sequence is CASSPGTSRDNEQFF. The DNA of the CDR3 is TGTGCCAGCTCCCCCGGGACTAGCAGAGACAATGAGCAGTTCTTC.

The V and J genes are TRBV5-1 and TRBJ2-7; no clear D gene. V shed 0 bases and J shed 2 bases, with 15 bases lying between them. The germline gives CDR1 SGHRS, CDR2 YFSETQ. The CDR3 runs to 16 residues. In DNA form, the CDR3 reads TGCGCCAGCAGCTTGGGAATAGATGGTACGCCCTACGAGCAGTACTTC. Translation: CASSLGIDGTPYEQYF. Full variable domain (outside the CDR3, taken from reference TRBV5-1 and TRBJ2-7): KAGVTQTPRYLIKTRGQQVTLSCSPISGHRSVSWYQQTPGQGLQFLFEYFSETQRNKGNFPGRFSGRQFSNSRSEMNVSTLELGDSALYLCASSLGIDGTPYEQYFGPGTRLTVT.

This chain connects TRBV5-6 to TRBJ1-3; D remains unclear. The CDR3 runs 14 residues. The germline CDR1 and CDR2 sequences are SGHDT and YYEEEE. V lost 1 base, J lost 2 bases, and 7 bases lay in between. Here the CDR3 reads CASSLITAGNTIYF. The CDR3 nucleotides read TGTGCCAGCAGCTTGATTACCGCTGGAAACACCATATATTTT.

V and J are TRBV10-1 and TRBJ1-1; TRBD1 matches at 8 bases. V gave up 6 bases and J gave up 4 bases; unmatched junction bases: 10. This CDR3 region has 15 residues. Germline CDR1 WNHNN, CDR2 SYGVQD (reference sequence). The CDR3 DNA follows: TGCGCCAGCAGGGGGGTCAGGGGGCGAACCACTGAAGCTTTCTTT. It specifies CASRGVRGRTTEAFF.

The rearrangement uses TRBV5-3 and TRBJ1-5; D is unresolved. TRBV5-3 falls under the ORF class, with uncertain function. Trimming took off 1 base at V and 0 bases at J, with 17 bases between the two ends. The CDR3 spans 18 residues. CDR3 sequence: CARSLTRAVKNSNQPQHF. In DNA form, the CDR3 reads TGTGCCAGAAGCTTGACAAGGGCAGTTAAAAATAGCAATCAGCCCCAGCATTTT.

V gene TRBV27 combines with J gene TRBJ2-1; weak D call: TRBD2 (5 bases). V was pared by 6 bases and J by 3 bases, with 12 bases between. Germline CDR1 is MNHEY and CDR2 is SMNVEV (reference sequence). The CDR3 totals 14 residues. DNA for the CDR3: TGTGCCAGCAGGTTGGCAAGCGGCTACAATGAGCAGTTCTTC. This codes for CASRLASGYNEQFF.

A few counts support this clone. The rearrangement uses TRBV4-2 and TRBJ2-1; the D is unclear. Trimming took 1 base from V and 2 from J, leaving 15 bases between them. This CDR3 contains 17 residues. Germline lookup yields CDR1 LGHNA and CDR2 YNFKEQ. The DNA for the CDR3 is TGTGCCAGCAGCCAAGTTTTTACGGTTGGAGCCTACAATGAGCAGTTCTTC. This sequence encodes CASSQVFTVGAYNEQFF.